A selection of T cell receptor beta chains follows, all from one sample in a study of graft-versus-host responses after intestinal transplantation. The antigens for these receptors are not known. Measured with immunoSEQ multiplex PCR; TCRdb has only the in-frame clones, and not every one. Of about 150,000 clones listed, about 93% are singletons. The specimen was unstimulated CD4+ T cells sorted from spleen or lymph node cells, collected before intestinal transplant. Source of these receptors: a human donor who received an intestinal transplant. The CDR3 runs from the conserved cysteine through the conserved F or W. D genes are given only for firm matches. Not all rows give a size; the values are once, few, many and, for expanded clones, a class.

>16|TRBV4-1|-|-|TRBJ1-5
CASSQDNLLSNQPQHF
TGCGCCAGCAGCCAAGATAATCTTTTGAGCAATCAGCCCCAGCATTTT
>14|TRBV19|-|-|TRBJ1-1
CASSIQGRNTEAFF
TGTGCCAGTAGCATTCAGGGGCGAAACACTGAAGCTTTCTTT
>15|TRBV4-2|-|-|TRBJ2-2
CASSLTSLSRGELFF
TGTGCCAGCAGTCTAACTAGCCTTTCCCGCGGGGAGCTGTTTTTT
>15|TRBV9|TRBD2|-|TRBJ2-7
CASSLTSSGSYEQYF
TGTGCCAGCAGCCTGACTAGCTCAGGGAGTTACGAGCAGTACTTC
>15|TRBV6-1|TRBD2|-|TRBJ2-1
CASSTGTSVYNEQFF
TGTGCCAGCAGTACCGGGACTAGCGTTTACAATGAGCAGTTCTTC
>15|TRBV28|TRBD1|once|TRBJ1-2
CASSLWGQGATGYTF
TGTGCCAGCAGTCTCTGGGGACAGGGGGCAACTGGCTACACCTTC
>15|TRBV19|-|-|TRBJ2-7
CASPFHRDLSYEQYF
TGTGCCAGTCCTTTCCACCGGGACCTTTCCTACGAGCAGTACTTC
>14|TRBV7-3|-|-|TRBJ1-6
CASSLTFNTSPLHF
TGTGCCAGCAGCTTAACGTTCAACACTTCACCCCTCCACTTT
>14|TRBV6-5|-|-|TRBJ1-2
CASSYSQGSYGYTF
TGTGCCAGCAGTTACTCGCAGGGTAGCTATGGCTACACCTTC
>10|TRBV7-6|-|few|TRBJ1-5
CASNVQPQHF
TGTGCCAGCAACGTTCAGCCCCAGCATTTT
>13|TRBV5-8|-|-|TRBJ1-2
CASSPGRREGYTF
TGTGCCAGCTCCCCGGGAAGACGTGAGGGCTACACCTTC
>16|TRBV28|-|-|TRBJ2-7
CASSPGGTVGHYEQYF
TGTGCCAGCAGCCCCGGAGGGACAGTCGGGCACTACGAGCAGTACTTC
>17|TRBV28|TRBD1|-|TRBJ2-5
CASSNLDRGRLEETQYF
TGTGCCAGCAGTAACCTGGACAGGGGGAGGTTGGAAGAGACCCAGTACTTC
>18|TRBV2|-|few|TRBJ1-5
CASSEVRRGGAIGQPQHF
TGTGCCAGCAGTGAAGTGAGAAGGGGGGGGGCCATCGGGCAGCCCCAGCATTTT
>12|TRBV6-5|-|once|TRBJ2-1
CASSHSYNEQFF
TGTGCCAGCAGTCACAGTTACAATGAGCAGTTCTTC
>19|TRBV7-4|-|-|TRBJ1-3
CASSLMFEELTNSGNTIYF
TGTGCCAGCAGCTTAATGTTTGAGGAACTGACAAACTCTGGAAACACCATATATTTT
>13|TRBV5-6|-|-|TRBJ2-2
CASSLGYTGELFF
TGTGCCAGCAGCTTGGGGTACACCGGGGAGCTGTTTTTT
>15|TRBV5-1|TRBD2|-|TRBJ2-1
CASSLSLAGANEQFF
TGCGCCAGCAGCTTAAGTCTAGCGGGAGCCAATGAGCAGTTCTTC
>18|TRBV4-1|-|-|TRBJ2-1
CASSQDRVRLLHSDEQFF
TGCGCCAGCAGCCAAGATAGGGTTCGGCTCCTTCATTCCGATGAGCAGTTCTTC
>17|TRBV4-3|-|-|TRBJ1-2
CASSQGRGTGPTYGYTF
TGCGCCAGCAGCCAAGGAAGGGGTACAGGGCCTACGTATGGCTACACCTTC
>14|TRBV5-5|-|once|TRBJ2-3
CASSLNRGTDTQYF
TGTGCCAGCAGCTTGAATCGGGGCACAGATACGCAGTATTTT
>16|TRBV19|TRBD1|-|TRBJ1-2
CASSIDRQGVTYGYTF
TGTGCCAGTAGTATAGATCGACAGGGGGTAACTTATGGCTACACCTTC